This T cell receptor beta chain came from a study of blood T cell repertoires in COVID-19. Looking at the study overall: There were acute and convalescent COVID-19 samples, and they came from the United States, Italy and Spain. Sources were T cells, B-cell-depleted T cells, or PBMCs; the material itself was cDNA or gDNA.

Looked up from germline, CDR1 is SGHRS and CDR2 is YFSETQ. V lost 1 base and J 2 bases, leaving 9 bases between the germline ends. CDR3 length: 15 amino acids. Original methodology: Counts of nucleated cells, estimated from reference gene primer amplification, were obtained. Profiling relied on immunoSEQ multiplex PCR, and the TCRdb table lists in-frame clones only, not all of them. V and J calls plus clone size are reproduced from that table; the DNA served to infer D and trimming. This table has 150,000 to 200,000 clones, 80% to 90% appearing once. The sequencing input was peripheral blood. The TCR was taken from a man between 65 and 80 years old with active or convalescent COVID-19. This chain links TRBV5-1 with TRBJ1-4; possible D gene TRBD1, 5 bases. The CDR3 coding sequence is TGCGCCAGCAGCTTGAAAGGGGCCACTAATGAAAAACTGTTTTTT. Protein product: CASSLKGATNEKLFF.